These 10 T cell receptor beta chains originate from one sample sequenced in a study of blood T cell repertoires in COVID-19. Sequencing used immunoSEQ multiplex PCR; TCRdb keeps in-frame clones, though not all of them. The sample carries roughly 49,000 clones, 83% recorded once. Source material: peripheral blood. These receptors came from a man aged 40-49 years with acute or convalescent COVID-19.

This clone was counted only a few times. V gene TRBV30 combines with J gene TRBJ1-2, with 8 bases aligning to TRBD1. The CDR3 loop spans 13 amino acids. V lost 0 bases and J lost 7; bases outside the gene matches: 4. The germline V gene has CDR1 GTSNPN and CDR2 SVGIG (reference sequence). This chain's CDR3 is CAWSVVGTGGYTF. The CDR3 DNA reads TGTGCCTGGAGTGTTGTGGGGACAGGTGGCTACACCTTC.

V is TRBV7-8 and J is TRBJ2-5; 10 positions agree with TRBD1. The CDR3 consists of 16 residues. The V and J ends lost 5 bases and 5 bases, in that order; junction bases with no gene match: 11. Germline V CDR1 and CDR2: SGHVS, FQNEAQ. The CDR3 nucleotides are TGTGCCAGCAGCACACGACAGGGGGCCGGAGCGGAGACCCAGTACTTC. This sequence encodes CASSTRQGAGAETQYF.

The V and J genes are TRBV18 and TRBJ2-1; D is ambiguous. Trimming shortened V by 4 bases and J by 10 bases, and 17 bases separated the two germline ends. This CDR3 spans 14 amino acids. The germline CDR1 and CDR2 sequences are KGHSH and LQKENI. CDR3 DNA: TGTGCCAGCTCACTCCCCTCCGAGAGAAGAGAGCAGTTCTTC. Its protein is CASSLPSERREQFF.

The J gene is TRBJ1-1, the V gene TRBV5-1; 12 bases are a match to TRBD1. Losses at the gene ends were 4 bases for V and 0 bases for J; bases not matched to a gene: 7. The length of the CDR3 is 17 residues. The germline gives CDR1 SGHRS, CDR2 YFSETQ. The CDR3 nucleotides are TGCGCCAGCAGCACAAGGGACAGGGGGCAATTGAACACTGAAGCTTTCTTT. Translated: CASSTRDRGQLNTEAFF.

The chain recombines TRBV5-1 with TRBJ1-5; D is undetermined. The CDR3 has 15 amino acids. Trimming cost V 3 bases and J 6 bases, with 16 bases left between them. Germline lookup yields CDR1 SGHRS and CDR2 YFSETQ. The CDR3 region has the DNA TGCGCCAGCAGCTCGAAGGAAGGTGGGCGTCAGCCCCAGCATTTT. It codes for CASSSKEGGRQPQHF.

CDR3 in DNA: TGTGCCAGCAGCTTAGACGCGAGGAGCAATCAGCCCCAGCATTTT. Translating gives CASSLDARSNQPQHF. The chain carries TRBV7-6 and TRBJ1-5; D call uncertain. V was cut by 1 base and J by 1 base, with 8 bases left in between. The CDR3 loop spans 15 amino acids. Germline loops: CDR1 SGHVS, CDR2 FNYEAQ.

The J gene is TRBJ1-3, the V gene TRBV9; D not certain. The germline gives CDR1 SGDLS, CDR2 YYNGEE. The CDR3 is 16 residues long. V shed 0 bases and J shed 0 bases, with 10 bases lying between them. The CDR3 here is CASSVALGYSGNTIYF. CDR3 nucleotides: TGTGCCAGCAGCGTAGCTCTGGGCTACTCTGGAAACACCATATATTTT.

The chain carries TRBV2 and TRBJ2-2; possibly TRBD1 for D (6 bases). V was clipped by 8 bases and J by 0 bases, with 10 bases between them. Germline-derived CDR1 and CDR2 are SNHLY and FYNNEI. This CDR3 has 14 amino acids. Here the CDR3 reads CASGGPTNTGELFF. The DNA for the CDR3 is TGTGCCAGCGGGGGCCCGACGAACACCGGGGAGCTGTTTTTT.

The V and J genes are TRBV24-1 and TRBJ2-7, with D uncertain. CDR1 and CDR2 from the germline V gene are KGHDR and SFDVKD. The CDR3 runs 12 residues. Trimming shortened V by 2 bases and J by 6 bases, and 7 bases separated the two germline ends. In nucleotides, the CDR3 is TGTGCCACCAGTGATTGGGCCTCCGAGCAGTACTTC. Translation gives CATSDWASEQYF.

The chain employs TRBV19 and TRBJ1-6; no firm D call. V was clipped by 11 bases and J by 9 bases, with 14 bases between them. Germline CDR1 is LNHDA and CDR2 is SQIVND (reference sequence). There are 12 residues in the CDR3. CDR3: CAGNTGGSPLHF. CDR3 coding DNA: TGTGCCGGGAACACGGGAGGTTCACCCCTCCACTTT. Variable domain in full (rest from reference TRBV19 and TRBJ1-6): DGGITQSPKYLFRKEGQNVTLSCEQNLNHDAMYWYRQDPGQGLRLIYYSQIVNDFQKGDIAEGYSVSREKKESFPLTVTSAQKNPTAFYLCAGNTGGSPLHFGNGTRLTVT.